The 5 T cell receptor beta chains reported below all come from one sample, sequenced in a study of spatial heterogeneity in lung cancer. Each CDR3 protein is one row after TCRdb ran MiXCR on the 5' RACE reads. The table lists about 27,000 distinct CDR3 sequences, 7% of them singletons. Time point denoted: sample taken at primary tumor resection. This sample comprised PBMCs, obtained at surgery. The receptors were gathered from a male donor with early-stage non-small cell lung cancer.

This rearrangement joins TRBV6-6 to TRBJ2-7, with TRBD2 as a possible D gene (6 bases). V lost 11 bases and J lost 4, with 12 bases in between. Looked up from germline, CDR1 is MNHNY and CDR2 is SVGAGI (reference sequence). The CDR3 sequence is 11 residues long. The CDR3 sequence is CASRGEYEQYV. In DNA form, the CDR3 reads TGTGCCTCGCGGGGTGAATACGAGCAGTACGTC.

This clonotype was seen a handful of times. The chain recombines TRBV20-1 with TRBJ2-7, with D maybe TRBD2 (7 bases). The V gene's germline CDR1 is DFQATT and CDR2 SNEGSKA (reference sequence). The CDR3 consists of 14 residues. V lost 3 bases, J lost 2 bases, and 14 bases lay in between. The CDR3 protein is CSASKGEGAYEQYF. The CDR3, as DNA: TGCAGTGCTAGTAAGGGGGAGGGCGCCTACGAGCAGTACTTC.

In its sample, this clonotype was seen many times. The chain uses TRBV10-3 and TRBJ1-4; D is ambiguous. There are 15 residues in the CDR3. Trimming stripped 2 bases from V and 3 bases from J, with 10 bases between. Germline V gene sequence: CDR1 ENHRY, CDR2 SYGVKD. CDR3 sequence (DNA): TGTGCCATCAGTGAGCTGGCCTACCCTAATGAAAAACTGTTTTTT. Protein sequence: CAISELAYPNEKLFF.

The sample holds a few counts of this clonotype. V is TRBV12-3 or TRBV12-4 and J is TRBJ2-1; no clear D gene. The CDR3 contains 13 residues. V was cut by 7 bases and J by 4 bases, with 11 bases left in between. The CDR3 bases are TGTGCCAGCACTTACGACGGGTACAATGAGCAGTTCTTC. Amino acids: CASTYDGYNEQFF.

This clonotype showed up just a few times. This chain connects TRBV27 to TRBJ1-2; no reliable D call. The V end lost 2 bases, the J end lost 4 bases, and 8 bases lay between the germline ends. Germline V CDR1 and CDR2: MNHEY, SMNVEV (reference sequence). The CDR3 sequence is 13 residues long. The CDR3 DNA reads TGTGCCAGCAGTTTAACTGGGTCCTATGGCTACACCTTC. It specifies CASSLTGSYGYTF.